Listed below are T cell receptor beta chains from one sample, sequenced in a study of a mutant IDH1 vaccine in newly diagnosed glioma. No antigen has been assigned to these receptors. Clones were sequenced by immunoSEQ multiplex PCR, and TCRdb holds only the in-frame ones, with some missing. In the table there are around 30,000 clones, around 90% of which are singletons. The starting material was PBMCs, obtained from a glioma patient whose treatment included an IDH1 peptide vaccine. The receptor source for this set is a man between 40 and 49 years old with glioma. CDR3s include the opening cysteine and the closing phenylalanine or tryptophan. Fields, in order: V gene, clone size, D gene, J gene, CDR3 protein, CDR3 DNA. D genes are given only for firm matches. A clone size is listed for some rows: how often the clone was seen (once, few, many), or a class if it is expanded.

v_call: TRBV27
clone_size: .
d_call: .
j_call: TRBJ2-1
cdr3_aa: CASSLVGGSYNEQFF
cdr3_nt: TGTGCCAGCAGTTTAGTAGGGGGGAGCTACAATGAGCAGTTCTTC

v_call: TRBV5-5
clone_size: .
d_call: .
j_call: TRBJ1-2
cdr3_aa: CASSFEGRYGYTF
cdr3_nt: TGTGCCAGCAGCTTCGAGGGGCGGTATGGCTACACCTTC

v_call: TRBV6-6
clone_size: .
d_call: .
j_call: TRBJ1-4
cdr3_aa: CASTSSGTRGGEKLFF
cdr3_nt: TGTGCCAGCACCTCTTCCGGGACCCGTGGGGGGGAAAAACTGTTTTTT

v_call: TRBV19
clone_size: .
d_call: TRBD1
j_call: TRBJ2-1
cdr3_aa: CATLDRGNEQFF
cdr3_nt: TGTGCCACCTTGGACAGGGGCAATGAGCAGTTCTTC

v_call: TRBV6-1
clone_size: .
d_call: .
j_call: TRBJ1-5
cdr3_aa: CASSGQGYNQPQHF
cdr3_nt: TGTGCCAGCAGTGGGCAGGGCTACAATCAGCCCCAGCATTTT

v_call: TRBV9
clone_size: .
d_call: .
j_call: TRBJ2-2
cdr3_aa: CASSATGELFF
cdr3_nt: TGTGCCAGCAGCGCCACCGGGGAGCTGTTTTTT

v_call: TRBV19
clone_size: .
d_call: TRBD1
j_call: TRBJ2-2
cdr3_aa: CASSPNRGRREGTGELFF
cdr3_nt: TGTGCCAGTAGTCCCAACAGGGGGAGGAGAGAAGGCACCGGGGAGCTGTTTTTT

v_call: TRBV15
clone_size: .
d_call: .
j_call: TRBJ2-2
cdr3_aa: CATRAGVANTGELFF
cdr3_nt: TGTGCCACCAGAGCCGGAGTGGCGAACACCGGGGAGCTGTTTTTT

v_call: TRBV18
clone_size: .
d_call: .
j_call: TRBJ2-7
cdr3_aa: CASSLYGVGSGTYEQYF
cdr3_nt: TGTGCCAGCTCTCTATACGGGGTCGGTAGCGGAACCTACGAGCAGTACTTC

v_call: TRBV14
clone_size: .
d_call: TRBD1
j_call: TRBJ1-2
cdr3_aa: CASSQFGTGFNGYTF
cdr3_nt: TGTGCCAGCAGCCAATTTGGGACAGGTTTTAATGGCTACACCTTC

v_call: TRBV27
clone_size: .
d_call: TRBD2
j_call: TRBJ2-1
cdr3_aa: CASSLSGTYNEQFF
cdr3_nt: TGTGCCAGCAGCCTTAGCGGGACCTACAATGAGCAGTTCTTC

v_call: TRBV6-1
clone_size: .
d_call: .
j_call: TRBJ1-2
cdr3_aa: CASSEARGGGYTF
cdr3_nt: TGTGCCAGCAGTGAAGCGAGGGGAGGTGGCTACACCTTC

v_call: TRBV19
clone_size: .
d_call: TRBD1
j_call: TRBJ1-5
cdr3_aa: CASTGTGRYQPQHF
cdr3_nt: TGTGCCAGTACCGGGACAGGGAGATATCAGCCCCAGCATTTT

v_call: TRBV6-5
clone_size: .
d_call: .
j_call: TRBJ1-1
cdr3_aa: CASSYGGGRMNTEAFF
cdr3_nt: TGTGCCAGCAGTTACGGAGGAGGAAGGATGAACACTGAAGCTTTCTTT

v_call: TRBV19
clone_size: .
d_call: TRBD1
j_call: TRBJ2-2
cdr3_aa: CASSGEFRDRGGGELFF
cdr3_nt: TGTGCCAGTAGTGGGGAATTTAGGGACAGGGGAGGCGGGGAGCTGTTTTTT

v_call: TRBV27
clone_size: once
d_call: .
j_call: TRBJ1-1
cdr3_aa: CASSSQGRTEAFF
cdr3_nt: TGTGCCAGCAGTTCCCAGGGCCGCACTGAAGCTTTCTTT

v_call: TRBV25-1
clone_size: .
d_call: TRBD1
j_call: TRBJ1-6
cdr3_aa: CASSEYLTGEINSPLHF
cdr3_nt: TGTGCCAGCAGTGAATACTTGACAGGGGAAATTAATTCACCCCTCCACTTT

v_call: TRBV6-5
clone_size: .
d_call: .
j_call: TRBJ1-2
cdr3_aa: CASSFSGYGYTF
cdr3_nt: TGTGCCAGCAGTTTCTCTGGCTATGGCTACACCTTC